This entry features one T cell receptor beta chain sequence. The data originate from a study of blood T cell repertoires in COVID-19. Study-level background: Samples came from the United States, Italy and Spain, spanning acute and convalescent COVID-19. PBMCs, B-cell-depleted T cells, or T cells provided the cDNA or gDNA that made up the material.

With V trimmed by 2 bases and J by 7 bases, 7 bases remained unmatched. This CDR3 has 14 amino acids. Germline-derived CDR1 and CDR2 are SEHNR and FQNEAQ (reference sequence). Original methodology: The authors estimated nucleated cell counts from reference gene primer amplification. Produced via immunoSEQ multiplex PCR; TCRdb's table is partial and in-frame only. V and J calls and clone size are those listed in that table; D and trimming were worked out from the DNA. The top ten clones hold about 20% of a sample with around 220,000 clones, under 90% of them seen once. Sequencing was performed on peripheral blood. This rearrangement joins TRBV7-9 to TRBJ2-7; the match to TRBD1 covers 8 bases. This clonotype was sampled from a man younger than 45 with active or convalescent COVID-19. The CDR3 spells CASSLPQGAGEQYF. The CDR3 DNA reads as TGTGCCAGCAGCTTACCTCAGGGGGCTGGGGAGCAGTACTTC.